This T cell receptor (beta chain) was sequenced for a study of cytomegalovirus exposure and HLA in healthy donors listed by TCRdb under 2017. Some background on the complete study: An earlier analysis of approximately 590 of the donors reported 250 to 300 Gb of sequence data and about 100 million unique TCR beta sequences from approximately 180 million T cells. Donor age, sex, ethnicity and CMV serostatus were compiled alongside the repertoire data. A later analysis re-examined previously published TCR beta repertoires from hundreds of donors and added high-resolution HLA genotyping to investigate patterns of TCR occurrence. An earlier analysis of some 500 of the donors applied high-throughput TCR beta sequencing to assess whether each TCR beta V gene segment acted as functional or pseudogenic. Every discovery cohort repertoire had been produced on one sequencing platform. The study used immunosequencing to profile the T cell repertoires of 670 or so subjects and linked those repertoires to cytomegalovirus serostatus. HLA typing included class I and class II loci at four-digit resolution. In addition to the first cohort of 666 subjects, a separate validation cohort of approximately 110 different subjects was used. Several DR-DQ haplotypes were treated as single units for association and clustering because of strong linkage in the cohort. Among about 400 genotyped donors of the cohort, an average of about 220,000 unique TCR beta nucleotide sequences was sequenced per donor, of which roughly 18% were non-productive. High-throughput TCR immunosequencing, statistical association of individual TCRs with disease status, and machine learning were combined to predict cytomegalovirus infection status. In a later genetic analysis, genome-wide SNP genotypes for about 55% of the roughly 700 donors were used, and that subset was treated as a discovery cohort. Of the roughly 400 genotyped donors, 65% to 90% fell in the genetic ancestry cluster associated with self-reported Caucasian donors. Rather than drawing on any new phenotypic data, the later analysis identified candidate immune exposures from TCR beta sequences and the way those sequences occurred across donors. About 280 gigabases of sequencing data and 70 million to 95 million unique TCR sequences made up an early release that covered roughly 670 HLA-typed donors. The number of typed donors differed by locus: about 620-640 for A, B, C, DRB1 and DQB1; about 520 for DQA1; some 590 for DPA1; and some 470 for DPB1. The study aimed to test whether signatures of past pathogen exposure could be identified by cataloging public T cell receptors.

CDR1 is given as SGHVS and CDR2 as FQNEAQ, both from the germline V gene. From the cysteine up to the phenylalanine, the CDR3 has a length of 15 residues. The read is trimmed to its CDR3 DNA, 45 bases read in frame from base 1. In total, roughly 710 healthy bone marrow donors made up the cohort. All cohort members were sampled while nominally healthy, although unrecorded immune exposures were likely present. The donor tested CMV seropositive and was one of the 289 seropositive cohort members. A peripheral blood sample was provided by each donor, and peripheral blood mononuclear cells were used for TCR beta sequencing. The Qiagen DNeasy Blood Extraction Kit was used to extract genomic DNA from the blood cell samples. Receptor libraries were prepared by the immunoSEQ multiplex PCR assay. A mixture of 60 forward primers for TCR Vbeta segments and 13 reverse primers for TCR Jbeta segments was used in the multiplex PCR. Amplification of the CDR3 region of rearranged TCR beta genes was performed with a multiplex PCR assay on genomic DNA. The Illumina HiSeq System was used to sequence the amplified TCR beta libraries as 87-base-pair reads. The original methods were these. In a later analysis, roughly 80 million unique TCR beta chains were counted across the approximately 640 repertoires, and some 10 million of these chains were shared by at least two donors. To remove PCR and sequencing errors, raw reads were error-corrected and collapsed into unique sequences using a nearest-neighbor algorithm that merged closely related sequences. V, D and J gene segments were assigned by aligning CDR3 sequences to IMGT reference sequences. Each retained sequence needed at least a six-nucleotide match to both a V gene segment and a J gene segment. Rearrangements were called productive when the CDR3 lacked stop codons and stayed in frame with V and J; all others were non-productive. CDR3 was defined according to IMGT convention as the region running from the second conserved V-encoded cysteine to the conserved J-encoded phenylalanine. The earlier analysis of about 590 of the donors excluded sequences that lacked an unambiguous match to a single V gene segment. An earlier analysis of a few hundred of the donors called V segments functional above 56.7% productive rearrangements and segregating when the between-donor standard deviation exceeded 5%. A statistical classification framework was built to diagnose cytomegalovirus status from the catalog of TCR beta chain sequences. V and J gene assignment, in a later analysis, came from comparing TCR nucleotide sequences with IMGT/GENE-DB human TR gene sequences. In a later analysis, CDR3 sequences and most-parsimonious VDJ recombination scenarios were assigned using the TCRdist pipeline. A later analysis defined each TCR beta chain by its CDR3 amino acid sequence plus V-gene family, and excluded reads lacking a unique V-gene family. As a way to deal with suspected cross-contamination and a sequencing artifact, a later analysis dropped under 600 nucleotide sequences that were highly shared and had low generation probability. In a later analysis, a clonal expansion index for each public chain was calculated from normalized within-repertoire ranks of inferred template counts. Generation probabilities in a later analysis came from a VDJ recombination model fitted to out-of-frame rearrangements, and those results were checked against IGoR. Hypergeometric tests were used in a later analysis to score TCR-TCR, TCR-HLA and TCR-CMV co-occurrence, with a repertoire-size bias correction applied to the TCR pairs. To estimate false discovery rates, a later analysis permuted the HLA or CMV assignments 20 times. In a later analysis, co-occurring TCRs were grouped with DBSCAN, and TCRdist sequence similarity was added when clustering was performed within HLA-allele-positive subsets. Co-occurrence clustering excluded repertoires with fewer than 30,000 or more than 120,000 public chains, plus five with anomalous nucleotide sharing. The table was pulled from immuneACCESS by TCRdb, which kept in-frame rearrangements only. Such tables lose some clones; where checked, under half of the loss comes from unresolved V genes, and the rest has no known cause. V and J calls plus clone size are reproduced from that table; the DNA served to infer D and trimming. The sample profile shows 130,000 to 150,000 clones; around 78% of them were found once. About 2.2% of the sample is held by the ten biggest clonotypes.

Overall study results and their limits: According to a later analysis, most CMV-associated TCR beta chains appeared to be HLA-restricted, and the HLA associations seemed to be driven largely by CMV exposure. A later analysis reported that several top co-occurrence clusters appeared linked to parvovirus B19, influenza, CMV and Epstein-Barr virus. HLA typing was unavailable for some donors at each locus, so association tests used only the typed subset. At a false discovery rate of 0.05, a later analysis linked some 18,000 TCR beta sequences to specific HLA alleles. A later analysis found that TCR association rates varied across HLA loci, with DRB1 alleles showing the most associated TCRs and HLA-C alleles the fewest. Some IMGT-functional V segments, including TRBV6-2 and TRBV6-3, could not be told apart with the 87-base-pair reads, so those segments were excluded. Three of the identified cytomegalovirus-associated TCR beta chains were confirmed in vitro to be specific for cytomegalovirus antigens. Correlated functional status among segregating V segments might be attributable to linkage disequilibrium, but an unknown experimental factor could not be ruled out. According to a later genetic analysis, donors in an Asian-associated ancestry cluster had fewer N-insertions in productive TCRs than the approximately 670-donor mean. The study listed 164 TCR beta chains as associated with cytomegalovirus. The classifier was reported to diagnose cytomegalovirus status with high specificity and sensitivity in both the original and validation cohorts. A further reported finding was that TCR beta sequences accurately predicted the HLA-A and HLA-B alleles for most subjects in the first cohort. The sequencing pipeline was judged likely to have produced a cluster of highly shared sequence variants as a technical artifact. It was suggested by the authors that the approach could potentially be generalized to other disease states and immunological phenotypes. Broadly in line with IMGT annotations, most TCR beta V segments showed up in productive rearrangements about 87% or about 30% of the time in an earlier analysis of some 590 of the donors. For the cohort, immune exposure information was limited to CMV serostatus. Sequencing depth was assumed to be roughly uniform across donors in the presence/absence analyses, though that assumption may not hold. Most TCR sequences were seen in very few donors, while some public TCRs were found in many individuals. When HLA alleles, especially DR and DQ, strongly co-occurred, attributing TCR associations to individual alleles was difficult. In this cohort, only TCR beta chains were sequenced, and detectable features were limited by the absence of alpha or paired-chain data. An association between a missense DCLRE1C variant and V-gene and J-gene trimming of TCR beta chains was found in a later genetic analysis and replicated in an independent cohort. Roughly 17 rarely observed V segments, including chromosome 9 orphons, were excluded from the earlier analysis of a few hundred of the donors because counts were too low. A later analysis found that HLA-associated TCR beta chains were more clonally expanded and had lower generation probabilities than equally common non-associated chains.

Turning to this clone: Which antigen it targets is not known. No quality values exist for individual bases; no much larger clone is one base distant.

The sequenced sample was PBMCs. The sequence joins TRBV7-8 to TRBJ2-5; perhaps TRBD2 is the D gene, with 6 bases matching. With the DNA end fitting TRBJ2-7 better, the J assignment may be wrong. The sequence was collected from a woman between 18 and 29 years old in good health and CMV-seropositive. The DNA sequence is TGTGCCAGCAGCGCGGGGACCTCTCACCTATACGAGCAGTACTTC. This encodes CASSAGTSHLYEQYF.